This is a list of T cell receptor beta chains from one sample in a study of shared T cell receptors in the human thymus. Method: immunoSEQ multiplex PCR; TCRdb's copy keeps in-frame clones and lacks some. The table shows about 660,000 clones, with 88% occurring only once. These same records also appear under a second study, on human thymus T cells.

Sequenced sample: thymocytes. These receptors were obtained from a boy younger than two with a congenital heart defect. Each CDR3 is given with its conserved first and last residue. Fields, in order: J gene, V gene, D gene, clone size, CDR3 protein, CDR3 DNA. A D gene is named only where the DNA matches it firmly. For some rows the clone size is stated as once, few or many, or as a class when expanded; others skip it.

TRBJ2-1 | TRBV6-4 | TRBD2 | - | CASSELAGAPHPPYNEQFF | TGTGCCAGCAGTGAGCTAGCGGGAGCCCCCCACCCTCCCTACAATGAGCAGTTCTTC
TRBJ2-3 | TRBV7-3 | TRBD1 | - | CASSLGGQGTLGDTQYF | TGTGCCAGCAGCCTAGGGGGACAGGGTACCCTCGGAGATACGCAGTATTTT
TRBJ2-5 | TRBV6-5 | TRBD2 | - | CASSYSGLVGEETQYF | TGTGCCAGCAGTTATTCGGGACTAGTCGGGGAAGAGACCCAGTACTTC
TRBJ1-4 | TRBV6-1 | - | - | CASSDYDRATNEKLFF | TGTGCCAGCAGTGACTACGACCGGGCAACTAATGAAAAACTGTTTTTT
TRBJ2-3 | TRBV2 | - | - | CASSETVGSHLTDTQYF | TGTGCCAGCAGTGAGACTGTCGGGAGCCATCTCACAGATACGCAGTATTTT
TRBJ1-1 | TRBV10-3 | - | - | CAISEGQCAFF | TGTGCCATCAGTGAGGGACAGTGCGCTTTCTTT
TRBJ1-5 | TRBV19 | - | - | CASSEWDKNQPQHF | TGTGCCAGTAGTGAGTGGGACAAAAATCAGCCCCAGCATTTT
TRBJ2-1 | TRBV11-2 | TRBD2 | - | CASSLWEGEQFF | TGTGCCAGCAGCCTTTGGGAGGGGGAGCAGTTCTTC
TRBJ2-7 | TRBV7-6 | - | few | CASSSRDMDPYEQYF | TGTGCCAGCAGCTCCCGGGACATGGACCCCTACGAGCAGTACTTC
TRBJ2-2 | TRBV7-9 | TRBD2 | - | CASSQLTSGRSGELFF | TGTGCCAGCAGCCAATTAACTAGCGGGAGATCCGGGGAGCTGTTTTTT
TRBJ1-2 | TRBV5-4 | TRBD1 | - | CASSSDRGRDYGYTF | TGTGCCAGCAGCTCTGACAGGGGGCGCGACTATGGCTACACCTTC
TRBJ2-1 | TRBV10-3 | - | - | CAISTTKGTFYNEQFF | TGTGCCATCAGTACAACTAAGGGGACTTTCTACAATGAGCAGTTCTTC
TRBJ2-3 | TRBV6-6 | - | - | CASSLTETSTDTQYF | TGTGCCAGCAGCCTGACAGAGACTAGCACAGATACGCAGTATTTT
TRBJ1-2 | TRBV13 | - | - | CASSPPRGKGGGYTF | TGTGCCAGCAGCCCCCCCCGGGGGAAGGGAGGCGGCTACACCTTC
TRBJ2-7 | TRBV28 | - | - | CASSLPDSYEQYF | TGTGCCAGCAGTTTACCGGACAGCTACGAGCAGTACTTC
TRBJ2-7 | TRBV5-1 | - | once | CASSFLGGTAYEQYF | TGCGCCAGCAGCTTCCTTGGGGGGACGGCCTACGAGCAGTACTTC
TRBJ1-5 | TRBV19 | - | - | CASSRRGQPQHF | TGTGCCAGTAGTCGAAGGGGTCAGCCCCAGCATTTT
TRBJ2-2 | TRBV5-5 | TRBD1 | - | CASSLPTGGNSGELFF | TGTGCCAGCAGCTTGCCAACAGGGGGGAATTCCGGGGAGCTGTTTTTT
TRBJ2-2 | TRBV19 | TRBD2 | once | CATPRGGGGTNTGELFF | TGTGCCACCCCTCGAGGCGGGGGGGGGACGAACACCGGGGAGCTGTTTTTT